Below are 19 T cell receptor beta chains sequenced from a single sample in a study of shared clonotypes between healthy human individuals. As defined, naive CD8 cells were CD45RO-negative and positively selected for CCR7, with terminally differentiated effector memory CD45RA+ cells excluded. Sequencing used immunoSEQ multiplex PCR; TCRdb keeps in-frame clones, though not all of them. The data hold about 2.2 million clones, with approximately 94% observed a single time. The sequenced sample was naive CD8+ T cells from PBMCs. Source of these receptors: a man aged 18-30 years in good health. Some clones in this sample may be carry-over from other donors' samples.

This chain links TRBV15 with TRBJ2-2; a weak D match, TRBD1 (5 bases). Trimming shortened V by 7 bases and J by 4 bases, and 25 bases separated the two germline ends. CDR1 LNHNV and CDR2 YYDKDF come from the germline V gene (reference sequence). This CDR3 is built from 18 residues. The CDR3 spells CATNDIDRTPVGTGELFF. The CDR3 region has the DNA TGTGCCACCAACGATATTGACAGAACCCCGGTGGGCACCGGGGAGCTGTTTTTT.

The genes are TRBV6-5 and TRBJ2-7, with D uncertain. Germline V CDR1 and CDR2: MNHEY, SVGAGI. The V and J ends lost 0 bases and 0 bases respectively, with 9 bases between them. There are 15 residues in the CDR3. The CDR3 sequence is CASSYSLGSSYEQYF. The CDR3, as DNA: TGTGCCAGCAGTTACTCGTTAGGCAGCTCCTACGAGCAGTACTTC.

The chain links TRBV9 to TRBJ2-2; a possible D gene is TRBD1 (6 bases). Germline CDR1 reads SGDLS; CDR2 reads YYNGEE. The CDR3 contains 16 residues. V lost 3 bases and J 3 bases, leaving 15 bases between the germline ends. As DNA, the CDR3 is TGTGCCAGCAGCGCCTCCCGGGGACACTACACCGGGGAGCTGTTTTTT. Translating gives CASSASRGHYTGELFF.

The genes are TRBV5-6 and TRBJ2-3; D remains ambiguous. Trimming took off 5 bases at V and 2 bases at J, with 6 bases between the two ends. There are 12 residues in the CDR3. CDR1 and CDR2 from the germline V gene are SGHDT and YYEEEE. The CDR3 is CASSDLTDTQYF. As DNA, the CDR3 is TGTGCCAGCAGTGATCTCACAGATACGCAGTATTTT.

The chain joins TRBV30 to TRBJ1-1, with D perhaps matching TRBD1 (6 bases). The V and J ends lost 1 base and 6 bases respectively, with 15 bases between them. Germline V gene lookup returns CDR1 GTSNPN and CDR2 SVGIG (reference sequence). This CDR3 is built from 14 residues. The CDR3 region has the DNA TGTGCCTGGAGTGAGATGCAGGGGTCATCTGAAGCTTTCTTT. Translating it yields CAWSEMQGSSEAFF.

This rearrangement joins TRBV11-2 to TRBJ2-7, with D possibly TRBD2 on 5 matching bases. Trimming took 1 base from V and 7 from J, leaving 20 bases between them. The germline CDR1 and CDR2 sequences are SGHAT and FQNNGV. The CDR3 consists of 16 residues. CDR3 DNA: TGTGCCAGCAGCTTAGGAAGTAGCGTCTATACGTTAGAGCAGTACTTC. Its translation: CASSLGSSVYTLEQYF.

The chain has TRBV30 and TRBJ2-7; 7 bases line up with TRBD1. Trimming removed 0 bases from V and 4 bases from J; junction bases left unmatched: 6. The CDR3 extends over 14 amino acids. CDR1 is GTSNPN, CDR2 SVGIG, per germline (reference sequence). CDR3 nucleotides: TGTGCCTGGAGTGTAAAGGGGGCGGAATACGAGCAGTACTTC. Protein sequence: CAWSVKGAEYEQYF.

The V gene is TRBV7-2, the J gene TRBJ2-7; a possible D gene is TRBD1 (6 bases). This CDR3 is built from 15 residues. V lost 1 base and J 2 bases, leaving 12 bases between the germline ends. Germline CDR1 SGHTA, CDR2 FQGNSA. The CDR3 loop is CASSLVAGTTYEQYF. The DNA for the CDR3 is TGTGCCAGCAGCTTAGTGGCTGGGACAACCTACGAGCAGTACTTC.

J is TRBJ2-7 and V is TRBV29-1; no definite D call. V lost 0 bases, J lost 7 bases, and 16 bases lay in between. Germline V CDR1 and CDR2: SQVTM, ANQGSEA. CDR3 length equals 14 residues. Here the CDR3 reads CSVEDPGSYGEQYF. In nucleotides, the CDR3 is TGCAGCGTTGAAGATCCCGGCTCCTACGGGGAGCAGTACTTC.

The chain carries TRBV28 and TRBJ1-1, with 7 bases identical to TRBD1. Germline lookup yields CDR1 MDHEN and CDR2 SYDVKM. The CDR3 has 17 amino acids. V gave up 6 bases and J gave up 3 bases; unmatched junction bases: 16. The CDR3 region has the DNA TGTGCCAGCAGCCCTACCATTAACAGGGGATTTTACACTGAAGCTTTCTTT. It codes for CASSPTINRGFYTEAFF.

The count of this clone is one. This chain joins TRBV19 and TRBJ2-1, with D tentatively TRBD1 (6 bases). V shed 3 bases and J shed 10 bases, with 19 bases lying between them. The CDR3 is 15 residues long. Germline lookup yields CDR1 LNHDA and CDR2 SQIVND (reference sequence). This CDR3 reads CASSMGGDIRGEQFF. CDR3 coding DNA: TGTGCCAGTAGTATGGGCGGAGACATCAGGGGCGAGCAGTTCTTC.

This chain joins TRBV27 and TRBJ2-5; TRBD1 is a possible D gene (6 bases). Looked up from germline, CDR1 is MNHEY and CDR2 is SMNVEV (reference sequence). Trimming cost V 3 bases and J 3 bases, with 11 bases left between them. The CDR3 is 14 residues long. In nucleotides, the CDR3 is TGTGCCAGCAGTTTCCGGGACAAAGAAGAGACCCAGTACTTC. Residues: CASSFRDKEETQYF.

CDR3 protein: CASSQDAAKNNEQFF. The CDR3 DNA reads as TGCGCCAGCAGCCAAGACGCCGCCAAGAACAATGAGCAGTTCTTC. The rearrangement uses TRBV4-1 and TRBJ2-1; D not resolved. This CDR3 has 15 residues. Germline-derived CDR1 and CDR2 are MGHRA and YSYEKL. The V and J ends lost 0 bases and 5 bases respectively, with 11 bases between them.

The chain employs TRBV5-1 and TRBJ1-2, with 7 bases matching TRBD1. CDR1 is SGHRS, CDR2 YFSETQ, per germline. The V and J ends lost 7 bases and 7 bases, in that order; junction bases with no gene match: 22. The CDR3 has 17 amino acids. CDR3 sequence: CASQGPIRDSFNSGYTF. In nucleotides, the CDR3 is TGCGCCAGCCAGGGGCCAATCCGGGACAGCTTTAATAGTGGCTACACCTTC.

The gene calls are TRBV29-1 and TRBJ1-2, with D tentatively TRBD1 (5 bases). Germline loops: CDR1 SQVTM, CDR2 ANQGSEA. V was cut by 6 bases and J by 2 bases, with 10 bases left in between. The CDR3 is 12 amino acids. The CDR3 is CSVTGLNYGYTF. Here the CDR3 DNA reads TGCAGCGTCACGGGGCTGAACTATGGCTACACCTTC.

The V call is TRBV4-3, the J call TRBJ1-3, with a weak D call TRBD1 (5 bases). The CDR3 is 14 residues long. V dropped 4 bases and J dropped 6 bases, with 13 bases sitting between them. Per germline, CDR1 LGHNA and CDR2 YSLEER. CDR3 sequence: CASSLTGASNTIYF. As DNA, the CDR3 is TGCGCCAGCAGCCTAACAGGCGCTTCAAACACCATATATTTT.

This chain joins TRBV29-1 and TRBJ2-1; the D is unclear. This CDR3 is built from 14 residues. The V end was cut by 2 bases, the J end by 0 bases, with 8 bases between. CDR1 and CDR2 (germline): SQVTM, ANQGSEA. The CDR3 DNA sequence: TGCAGCGTTGAACCATACATCTCCTACAATGAGCAGTTCTTC. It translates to CSVEPYISYNEQFF.

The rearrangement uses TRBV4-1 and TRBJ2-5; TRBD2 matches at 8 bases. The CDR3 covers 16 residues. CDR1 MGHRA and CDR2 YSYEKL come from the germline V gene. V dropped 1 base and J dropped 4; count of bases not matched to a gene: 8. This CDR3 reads CASSQGPRLAGETQYF. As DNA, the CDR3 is TGCGCCAGCAGCCAAGGTCCCAGGCTAGCGGGAGAGACCCAGTACTTC.

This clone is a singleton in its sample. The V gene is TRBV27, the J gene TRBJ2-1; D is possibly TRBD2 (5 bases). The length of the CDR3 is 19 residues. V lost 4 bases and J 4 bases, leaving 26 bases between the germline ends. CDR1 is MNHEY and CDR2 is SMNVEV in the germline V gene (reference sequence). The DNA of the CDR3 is TGTGCCAGCAGTTCCGAGAGGGTTGTCCGCCTAGAACAATACAATGAGCAGTTCTTC. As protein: CASSSERVVRLEQYNEQFF.